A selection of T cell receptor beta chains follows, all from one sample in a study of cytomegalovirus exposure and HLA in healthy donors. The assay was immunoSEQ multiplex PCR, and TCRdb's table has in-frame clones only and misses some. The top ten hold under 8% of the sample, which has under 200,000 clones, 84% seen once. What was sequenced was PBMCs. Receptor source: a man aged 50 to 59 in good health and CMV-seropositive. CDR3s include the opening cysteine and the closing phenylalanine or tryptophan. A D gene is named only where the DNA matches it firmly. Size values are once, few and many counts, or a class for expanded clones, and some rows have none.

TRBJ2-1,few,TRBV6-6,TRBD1,CASSEQGWYEQFF,TGTGCCAGCAGCGAACAGGGGTGGTATGAGCAGTTCTTC
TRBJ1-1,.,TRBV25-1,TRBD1,CASSTTLTGVRTEAFF,TGTGCCAGCAGTACAACCCTGACAGGGGTACGCACTGAAGCTTTCTTT
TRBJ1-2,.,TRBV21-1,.,CASSKWDRELYGYTF,TGTGCCAGCAGCAAATGGGACAGGGAGCTATATGGCTACACCTTC
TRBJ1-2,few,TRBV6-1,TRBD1,CASSRGSGYTF,TGTGCCAGCAGCAGGGGGTCTGGCTACACCTTC
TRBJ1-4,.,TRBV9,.,CASSPGGATGEKLFF,TGTGCCAGCAGCCCGGGGGGAGCCACCGGTGAAAAACTGTTTTTT
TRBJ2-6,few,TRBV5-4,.,CASSSGGTYSGANVLTF,TGTGCCAGCAGTTCTGGGGGGACTTACTCTGGGGCCAACGTCCTGACTTTC
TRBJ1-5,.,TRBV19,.,CASSILRFSNQPQHF,TGTGCCAGTAGTATATTGAGGTTTAGCAATCAGCCCCAGCATTTT
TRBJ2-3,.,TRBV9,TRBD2,CASSVATASGRFASTDTQYF,TGTGCCAGCAGCGTAGCTACGGCTAGCGGGAGGTTTGCCAGCACAGATACGCAGTATTTT
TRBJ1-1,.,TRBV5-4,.,CASSPLGGRWSTEAFF,TGTGCCAGCAGCCCGCTCGGGGGGCGTTGGAGCACTGAAGCTTTCTTT
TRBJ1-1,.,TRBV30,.,CAWSRTEAFF,TGTGCCTGGAGTCGGACTGAAGCTTTCTTT
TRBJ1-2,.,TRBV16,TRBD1,CASSPHPDRGDGYTF,TGTGCCAGCAGCCCCCACCCGGACAGGGGAGATGGCTACACCTTC
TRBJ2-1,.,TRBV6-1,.,CASSVAAPSYNEQFF,TGTGCCAGCAGTGTCGCAGCGCCCTCCTACAATGAGCAGTTCTTC
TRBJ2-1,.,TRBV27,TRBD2,CASSTLSGGNYNEQFF,TGTGCCAGCAGTACTCTTAGCGGGGGGAATTACAATGAGCAGTTCTTC
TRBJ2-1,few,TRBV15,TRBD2,CATSRDEQGLAGVGDNEQFF,TGTGCCACCAGCAGAGATGAACAGGGACTAGCGGGAGTCGGGGACAATGAGCAGTTCTTC
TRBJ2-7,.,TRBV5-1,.,CASSLDGYEQYF,TGCGCCAGCAGCTTGGACGGCTACGAGCAGTACTTC
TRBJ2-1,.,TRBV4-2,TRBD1,CASSQVGTGTNEQFF,TGTGCCAGCAGCCAAGTGGGGACAGGGACAAATGAGCAGTTCTTC
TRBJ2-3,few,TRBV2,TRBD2,CASSEDRLAGTSTDTQYF,TGTGCCAGCAGTGAAGATCGACTAGCGGGAACTAGCACAGATACGCAGTATTTT
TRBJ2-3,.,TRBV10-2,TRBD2,CASSDRTSGRGDTQYF,TGCGCCAGCAGTGACCGGACTAGCGGGAGAGGGGATACGCAGTATTTT
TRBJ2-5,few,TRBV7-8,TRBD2,CASRQSSGGPKTQYF,TGTGCCAGCCGCCAGTCTTCGGGGGGGCCCAAGACCCAGTACTTC
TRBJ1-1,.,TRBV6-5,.,CASTLSGVGTEAFF,TGTGCCAGCACCCTCTCAGGGGTTGGCACTGAAGCTTTCTTT
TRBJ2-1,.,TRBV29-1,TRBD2,CSVEGSGGYNEQFF,TGCAGCGTTGAGGGGAGCGGGGGATACAATGAGCAGTTCTTC
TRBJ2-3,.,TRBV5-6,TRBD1,CASSGLGWDRFTDTQYF,TGTGCCAGCAGCGGATTGGGTTGGGACAGATTCACAGATACGCAGTATTTT
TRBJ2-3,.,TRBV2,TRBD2,CASKPGTRVGITDTQYF,TGTGCCAGCAAGCCCGGGACTAGGGTCGGAATAACAGATACGCAGTATTTT
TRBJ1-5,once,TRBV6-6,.,CASSEANQPQHF,TGTGCCAGCAGCGAGGCTAATCAGCCCCAGCATTTT
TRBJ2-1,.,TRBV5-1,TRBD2,CASSLILGGRAVNEQFF,TGCGCCAGCAGCTTGATCCTTGGCGGGAGGGCCGTGAATGAGCAGTTCTTC
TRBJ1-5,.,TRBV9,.,CASSVGVGDNQPQHF,TGTGCCAGCAGCGTAGGAGTAGGGGACAATCAGCCCCAGCATTTT
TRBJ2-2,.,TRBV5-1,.,CASSLAGKEAGELFF,TGCGCCAGCAGCTTGGCGGGGAAGGAAGCCGGGGAGCTGTTTTTT
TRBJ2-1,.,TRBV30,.,CAWSVLRSSYNEQFF,TGTGCCTGGAGTGTACTCCGGAGCTCCTACAATGAGCAGTTCTTC
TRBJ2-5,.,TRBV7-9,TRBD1,CASSRQGAWETQYF,TGTGCCAGCAGCCGCCAGGGGGCCTGGGAGACCCAGTACTTC
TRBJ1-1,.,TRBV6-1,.,CASTRGLRNTEAFF,TGTGCCAGCACTAGGGGACTCCGGAACACTGAAGCTTTCTTT
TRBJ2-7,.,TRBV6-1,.,CASSEIIGEISYEQYF,TGTGCCAGCAGTGAAATAATCGGTGAAATTTCCTACGAGCAGTACTTC
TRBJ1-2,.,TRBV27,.,CASSLSQGNYGYTF,TGTGCCAGCAGTTTATCGCAGGGGAACTATGGCTACACCTTC
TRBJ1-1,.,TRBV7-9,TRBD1,CASSRTGVDTEAFF,TGTGCCAGCAGCCGGACAGGGGTGGACACTGAAGCTTTCTTT
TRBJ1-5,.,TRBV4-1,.,CASSQAIDQPQHF,TGCGCCAGCAGCCAAGCTATCGATCAGCCCCAGCATTTT
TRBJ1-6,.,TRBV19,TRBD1,CASSDDRDSPLHF,TGTGCCAGTAGTGACGACAGGGATTCACCCCTCCACTTT
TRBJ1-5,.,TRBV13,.,CASSPRGQPQHF,TGTGCCAGCAGCCCCCGGGGTCAGCCCCAGCATTTT
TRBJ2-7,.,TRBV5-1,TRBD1,CASSLTTGSAYEQYF,TGCGCCAGCAGCTTAACGACAGGGTCTGCCTACGAGCAGTACTTC
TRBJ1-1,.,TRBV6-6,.,CASSYNAAPNTEAFF,TGTGCCAGCAGTTACAACGCGGCACCGAACACTGAAGCTTTCTTT
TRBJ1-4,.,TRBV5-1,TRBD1,CASSLGQVTTNEKLFF,TGCGCCAGCAGCTTAGGACAGGTGACAACTAATGAAAAACTGTTTTTT
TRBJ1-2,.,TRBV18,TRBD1,CASSPASGGGDGYTF,TGTGCCAGCTCACCTGCCTCAGGGGGCGGGGATGGCTACACCTTC
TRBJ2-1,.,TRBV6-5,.,CASSYLATGRNEQFF,TGTGCCAGCAGTTACCTTGCGACAGGGAGGAATGAGCAGTTCTTC
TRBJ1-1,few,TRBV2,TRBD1,CARSGQGALNTEAFF,TGTGCCAGGTCGGGACAGGGGGCGTTGAACACTGAAGCTTTCTTT
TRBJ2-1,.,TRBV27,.,CASSFWDSPRAYNEQFF,TGTGCCAGCAGTTTTTGGGACTCCCCAAGGGCTTACAATGAGCAGTTCTTC
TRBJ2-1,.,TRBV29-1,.,CSAPGNSYNEQFF,TGCAGCGCCCCGGGGAACTCCTACAATGAGCAGTTCTTC
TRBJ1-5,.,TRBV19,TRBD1,CASEDRGDNQPQHF,TGTGCCAGTGAAGACAGGGGCGACAATCAGCCCCAGCATTTT
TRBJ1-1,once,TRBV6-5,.,CASSYPSGVAFF,TGTGCCAGCAGTTACCCCTCGGGGGTGGCTTTCTTT
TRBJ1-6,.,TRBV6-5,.,CASSSDRPFGPLHF,TGTGCCAGCAGCTCAGACAGGCCCTTCGGACCCCTCCACTTT
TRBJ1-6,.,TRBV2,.,CASSVNQGLNNSPLHF,TGTGCCAGCAGTGTTAATCAGGGCCTAAATAATTCACCCCTCCACTTT
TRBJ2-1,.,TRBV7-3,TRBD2,CASGDASGRAGEQFF,TGTGCCAGCGGGGATGCTAGCGGGAGGGCGGGTGAGCAGTTCTTC
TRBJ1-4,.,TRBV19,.,CASISRENEKLFF,TGTGCCAGTATTTCCAGGGAAAATGAAAAACTGTTTTTT
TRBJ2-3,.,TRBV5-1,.,CASSFGATAIRTDTQYF,TGCGCCAGCAGCTTTGGGGCCACTGCAATTCGCACAGATACGCAGTATTTT
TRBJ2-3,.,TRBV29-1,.,CSVEGAETDTQYF,TGCAGCGTTGAGGGGGCAGAAACAGATACGCAGTATTTT
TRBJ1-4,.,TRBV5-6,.,CASSSPGYVNEKLFF,TGTGCCAGCAGCTCACCGGGATATGTAAATGAAAAACTGTTTTTT
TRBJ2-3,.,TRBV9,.,CASSVIGGGLTDTQYF,TGTGCCAGCAGCGTTATCGGCGGGGGCCTCACAGATACGCAGTATTTT
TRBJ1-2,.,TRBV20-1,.,CSARAGEGYTF,TGCAGTGCTAGAGCCGGGGAGGGCTACACCTTC